Below are 17 T cell receptor beta chains sequenced from a single sample in a study of T cell repertoires in cytomegalovirus infection. TCRdb analysed the reads with MiXCR anew, one entry per CDR3 protein. The profile shows a few hundred thousand distinct CDR3 sequences, about 27% of them singletons. The antigens these receptors bind are not known. The source was cultured PBMCs, collected from culture after CMV antigen stimulation. The source is a human donor in good health (CMV status not recorded). Some clones in this sample may be carry-over from other donors' samples.

This clonotype appeared many times. The chain has TRBV19 and TRBJ2-2, with TRBD1 identical over 11 bases. V lost 7 bases to trimming and J lost 2 bases; unmatched junction nucleotides: 3. The germline CDR1 and CDR2 sequences are LNHDA and SQIVND (reference sequence). CDR3 length equals 15 residues. The CDR3 nucleotides are TGTGCCAGTATTCGGACAGGGGGCAACACCGGGGAGCTGTTTTTT. Its protein product is CASIRTGGNTGELFF.

V gene TRBV9 combines with J gene TRBJ1-1; a weak D match, TRBD1 (5 bases). Germline V gene lookup returns CDR1 SGDLS and CDR2 YYNGEE. V lost 6 bases to trimming and J lost 3 bases, with 15 bases between them. This CDR3 is 14 amino acids long. In DNA, the CDR3 is TGTGCCAGCACCCCTCACGGGGCGGACACTGAAGCTTTCTTT. It codes for CASTPHGADTEAFF.

This chain uses TRBV12-3 or TRBV12-4 with TRBJ1-4; perhaps TRBD1 as D (5 bases). The CDR3 is made up of 15 amino acids. The V and J ends lost 5 bases and 3 bases respectively, with 13 bases between them. In DNA form, the CDR3 reads TGTGCCAGCAGTCCTAGCGGGGGTTCTAATGAAAAACTGTTTTTT. Protein: CASSPSGGSNEKLFF.

The V and J genes are TRBV7-2 and TRBJ1-5, with a tentative D call TRBD1 (6 bases). This CDR3 spans 13 amino acids. The germline V gene has CDR1 SGHTA and CDR2 FQGNSA. Trimming left V 9 bases short and J 0 bases short, with 9 bases between. CDR3 sequence (DNA): TGTGCCAGTAGGGACAATAGCAATCAGCCCCAGCATTTT. Residues: CASRDNSNQPQHF.

The sample holds a few counts of this clonotype. The rearrangement uses TRBV20-1 and TRBJ1-1; the D is unclear. Trimming removed 3 bases at V and 3 bases at J, with 14 bases between. This CDR3 has 14 residues. From germline, CDR1 is DFQATT and CDR2 SNEGSKA (reference sequence). This chain's CDR3 is CSARVIDRDTEAFF. CDR3 in DNA: TGCAGTGCTAGGGTTATCGACCGAGACACTGAAGCTTTCTTT.

This clonotype showed up many times. The J gene is TRBJ2-2, the V gene TRBV7-2, with 8 bases lining up with TRBD2. CDR3 length: 16 residues. Per germline, CDR1 SGHTA and CDR2 FQGNSA. V lost 5 bases to trimming and J lost 3 bases; unmatched junction nucleotides: 8. CDR3 loop: CASSPPGLEYTGELFF. CDR3 nucleotide sequence: TGTGCCAGCAGCCCACCGGGACTAGAATACACCGGGGAGCTGTTTTTT.

This sequence joins TRBV12-3 or TRBV12-4 and TRBJ1-5; D uncertain. The CDR3 is 13 amino acids. Trimming shortened V by 3 bases and J by 10 bases, and 13 bases separated the two germline ends. DNA of the CDR3: TGTGCCAGCAGTTTTGGCGCGGGCGGACCCCAGCATTTT. Protein product: CASSFGAGGPQHF.

The rearrangement links TRBV7-6 to TRBJ2-3, with D uncertain. This CDR3 is 15 amino acids long. Per germline, CDR1 SGHVS and CDR2 FNYEAQ. V was clipped by 5 bases and J by 0 bases, with 12 bases between them. The CDR3 coding sequence is TGTGCCAGCAGCCCCCAAGCCCTTAGCACAGATACGCAGTATTTT. Translated: CASSPQALSTDTQYF.

The chain recombines TRBV3-1 with TRBJ1-1; D remains ambiguous. The CDR3 consists of 12 residues. V was cut by 0 bases and J by 10 bases, with 9 bases left in between. The germline V gene encodes CDR1 LGHDT and CDR2 YNNKEL (reference sequence). The CDR3, as DNA: TGTGCCAGCAGCCAAGAATGGGATTCAGCTTTCTTT. Protein: CASSQEWDSAFF.

This clonotype occurred many times. V and J are TRBV7-9 and TRBJ2-1, with 7 bases identical to TRBD1. Germline values: CDR1 SEHNR, CDR2 FQNEAQ (reference sequence). V lost 6 bases and J lost 4; bases outside the gene matches: 15. This CDR3 has 17 residues. The CDR3 region is CASSWTGGPWGYNEQFF. For the CDR3, the DNA is TGTGCCAGCAGTTGGACAGGAGGCCCATGGGGTTACAATGAGCAGTTCTTC.

This clonotype was observed a few times. The chain is built from TRBV4-1 and TRBJ1-2; 8 nucleotides align to TRBD1. The CDR3 consists of 14 residues. Germline V lookup: CDR1 MGHRA, CDR2 YSYEKL. V shed 4 bases and J 4 bases; nucleotides not matched to a gene: 5. DNA for the CDR3: TGCGCCAGCAGCCCACACGACAGGGGCTATGGCTACACCTTC. This codes for CASSPHDRGYGYTF.

In this sample, this clonotype turned up a few times. The CDR3 nucleotides are TGTGCCAGCAGCTTATTCGGCTCCTATAATTCACCCCTCCACTTT. It yields the protein CASSLFGSYNSPLHF. The genes are TRBV7-6 and TRBJ1-6; D gene unclear. Trimming left V 2 bases short and J 0 bases short, with 5 bases between. This CDR3 region has 15 residues. The germline CDR1 and CDR2 sequences are SGHVS and FNYEAQ.

The chain combines TRBV20-1 with TRBJ1-1; 7 bases align to TRBD1. Germline trimming cut 5 bases from V and 1 base from J; bases unmatched to any gene: 16. Per the germline V gene, CDR1 is DFQATT and CDR2 is SNEGSKA (reference sequence). This CDR3 has 17 residues. This CDR3 is CSAPGGNYRGQNTEAFF. The CDR3 nucleotides read TGCAGTGCTCCAGGGGGAAATTACAGGGGCCAGAACACTGAAGCTTTCTTT.

This chain links TRBV12-3 or TRBV12-4 with TRBJ1-2; 11 nucleotides agree with TRBD1. The CDR3 sequence is 14 residues long. The V segment lost 7 bases and the J segment 6 bases; nucleotides outside the gene matches: 7. DNA for the CDR3: TGTGCCAGCACCTTGGACAGGGGGCGCGATGGCTACACCTTC. Its protein is CASTLDRGRDGYTF.

The chain carries TRBV6-2 or TRBV6-3 and TRBJ1-5, with TRBD1 matching over 7 bases. V lost 4 bases to trimming and J lost 1 base; unmatched junction nucleotides: 13. This CDR3 region has 18 residues. Germline V gene lookup returns CDR1 MNHEY and CDR2 SVGEGT. This chain's CDR3 is CASSFLGTVSISNQPQHF. As DNA, the CDR3 is TGTGCCAGCAGTTTCCTCGGGACAGTCTCGATCAGCAATCAGCCCCAGCATTTT.

This clonotype showed up many times. The chain links TRBV6-1 to TRBJ2-3, with 10 bases fitting TRBD1. Germline V gene lookup returns CDR1 MNHNS and CDR2 SASEGT. Trimming at V came to 6 bases and at J to 3 bases, leaving 6 bases not matched to a gene. The CDR3 runs to 15 residues. The CDR3 region is CASSLQDRGTDTQYF. The DNA for the CDR3 is TGTGCCAGCAGCCTACAGGACAGGGGGACAGATACGCAGTATTTT.

This clonotype was seen only a few times. The chain has TRBV6-1 and TRBJ1-2; D is unclear. Germline assignment: CDR1 MNHNS and CDR2 SASEGT. The CDR3 has 15 amino acids. Trimming stripped 6 bases from V and 3 bases from J, with 17 bases between. The CDR3 loop is CASRPPGVRDYGYTF. The CDR3 DNA reads TGTGCCAGCAGGCCGCCCGGGGTGAGAGACTATGGCTACACCTTC.